The TCR beta chain described here comes from a study of cytomegalovirus exposure and HLA in healthy donors (dated by TCRdb to between 2016 and 2019). About the study as a whole: An earlier analysis of a few hundred of the donors reported 276 Gb of sequence data and 117 million unique TCR beta sequences obtained from about 179 million T cells. All discovery cohort repertoires had been generated on a single sequencing platform. The study was designed to test whether signatures of past pathogen exposure could be identified by cataloging public T cell receptors. A later analysis re-examined previously published TCR beta repertoires from about 700 donors and added high-resolution HLA genotyping to investigate patterns of TCR occurrence. Genome-wide SNP genotypes for about 65% of the 666 donors were used in a later genetic analysis, which treated that subset as a discovery cohort. The study used immunosequencing to profile the T cell repertoires of 670 or so subjects and linked those repertoires to cytomegalovirus serostatus. Donor age, sex, ethnicity and CMV serostatus were collected together with the repertoire data. An earlier analysis of 500 to 650 of the donors applied high-throughput TCR beta sequencing to assess whether each TCR beta V gene segment acted as functional or pseudogenic. An early release covering roughly 640 HLA-typed donors comprised 300 to 350 gigabases of sequencing data and around 86 million unique TCR sequences. On average, roughly 250,000 unique TCR beta nucleotide sequences were sequenced per donor among about 400 genotyped donors of the cohort, with 15% to 20% of those sequences being non-productive. In the later analysis, no new phenotypic data were used to find candidate immune exposures; instead, reliance was placed on TCR beta sequences and their occurrence across donors. Of the approximately 400 genotyped donors, 81% were placed in the genetic ancestry cluster associated with self-reported Caucasian donors. Both class I and class II loci were covered by HLA typing, at four-digit resolution. Four or five DR-DQ haplotypes were handled as single units for association and clustering, since linkage in the cohort was strong. The study combined high-throughput TCR immunosequencing, statistical association of individual TCRs with disease status, and machine learning to predict cytomegalovirus infection status. Along with the approximately 600-subject first cohort, a separate validation cohort of around 110 different subjects was used. The number of typed donors differed by locus: about 620-640 for A, B, C, DRB1 and DQB1; approximately 520 for DQA1; 606 for DPA1; and 400 to 480 for DPB1.

As concerns this clone: Its binding antigen is unknown. The input lacks base qualities; no much larger clone sits a single base away.

V and J are trimmed by 2 bases and 7 bases, and the gene matches miss 7 bases of the junction. CDR1 and CDR2 (GTSNPN, SVGIG) derive from the germline V gene (reference sequence). The CDR3 sequence holds 14 residues, the cysteine and phenylalanine included. Only the CDR3 DNA stays, 42 bases, in frame from base 1. On the study overall, not on this receptor specifically: In vitro tests confirmed that three of the cytomegalovirus-associated TCR beta chains recognize cytomegalovirus antigens. According to a later analysis, parvovirus B19, influenza, CMV and Epstein-Barr virus appeared linked to several top co-occurrence clusters. In the study, about 150 TCR beta chains were listed as associated with cytomegalovirus. The authors suggested that the approach could potentially be extended to other disease states and immunological phenotypes. The sequencing pipeline was judged likely to have produced a cluster of highly shared sequence variants as a technical artifact. Roughly uniform sequencing depth across donors was assumed in presence/absence analyses, although this assumption may not hold. In a later analysis, HLA-associated TCR beta chains were found to be more clonally expanded and to have lower generation probabilities than equally common non-associated chains. In both the original and validation cohorts, the classifier was reported to diagnose cytomegalovirus status with high specificity and sensitivity. Correlated functional status among segregating V segments might reflect linkage disequilibrium, but an unknown experimental factor could not be ruled out. A further reported finding was that TCR beta sequences accurately predicted the HLA-A and HLA-B alleles for most subjects in the first cohort. In a later analysis, the rate of TCR association differed among HLA loci, with DRB1 alleles having the most associated TCRs and HLA-C alleles having the fewest. In a later genetic analysis, fewer N-insertions in productive TCRs were reported among donors in an Asian-associated ancestry cluster than the roughly 700-donor mean. Because the 87-base-pair reads could not distinguish some IMGT-functional V segments, including TRBV6-2 and TRBV6-3, those segments were excluded. In a later analysis, most CMV-associated TCR beta chains were found to appear HLA-restricted, with HLA associations seemingly driven largely by CMV exposure. HLA typing was unavailable for some donors at each locus, so association tests used only the typed subset. Because counts were too low, about 18 rarely observed V segments, including chromosome 9 orphons, were excluded from the earlier analysis of roughly 580 of the donors. Most TCR sequences were observed very rarely across donors, whereas some public TCRs were present in many individuals. When HLA alleles, especially DR and DQ, strongly co-occurred, TCR associations were difficult to assign to individual alleles. A later analysis associated some 17,000 TCR beta sequences with specific HLA alleles at a false discovery rate of 0.05. For the cohort, immune exposure information was limited to CMV serostatus. This cohort had only TCR beta chains sequenced, and the lack of alpha or paired-chain data limited which features could be detected. Broadly in line with IMGT annotations, most TCR beta V segments showed up in productive rearrangements about 87% or about 30% of the time in an earlier analysis of 587 of the donors. An association between a missense DCLRE1C variant and V-gene and J-gene trimming of TCR beta chains was found in a later genetic analysis and replicated in an independent cohort.

The cohort was made up of around 720 healthy bone marrow donors. All cohort members were sampled while nominally healthy, although unrecorded immune exposures were likely present. The donor tested CMV seropositive, placing the donor among the approximately 290 seropositive members of the cohort. A peripheral blood sample was provided by each donor, and peripheral blood mononuclear cells were used for TCR beta sequencing. Genomic DNA extraction from the blood cell samples was performed with the Qiagen DNeasy Blood Extraction Kit. The method was the immunoSEQ multiplex PCR assay. A mixture of 60 forward primers for TCR Vbeta segments and 13 reverse primers for TCR Jbeta segments was used in the multiplex PCR. The CDR3 region of rearranged TCR beta genes was amplified from genomic DNA by a multiplex PCR assay. On the Illumina HiSeq System, the amplified TCR beta libraries were sequenced as 87-base-pair reads. Per the source publication's procedure: In a later analysis, 70 million to 95 million unique TCR beta chains were counted across the roughly 670 repertoires, and around 10 million of these chains were shared by at least two donors. A nearest-neighbor algorithm error-corrected the raw reads and collapsed the reads into unique sequences, merging closely related sequences to remove PCR and sequencing errors. To assign V, D and J gene segments, CDR3 sequences were aligned to IMGT reference sequences. Each retained sequence needed at least a six-nucleotide match to both a V gene segment and a J gene segment. A rearrangement counted as productive if the CDR3 had no stop codons and remained in frame with V and J, and every other rearrangement counted as non-productive. Following IMGT convention, CDR3 was defined as the stretch from the second conserved V-encoded cysteine to the conserved J-encoded phenylalanine. Sequences without an unambiguous match to a single V gene segment were excluded from the earlier analysis of 587 of the donors. An earlier analysis of over 450 of the donors classified V segments as functional when productive rearrangements were above 56.7% and as segregating when the standard deviation between donors was above 5%. To diagnose cytomegalovirus status from the catalog of TCR beta chain sequences, a statistical classification framework was built. V and J gene assignment, in a later analysis, came from comparing TCR nucleotide sequences with IMGT/GENE-DB human TR gene sequences. Using the TCRdist pipeline, a later analysis assigned CDR3 sequences along with most-parsimonious VDJ recombination scenarios. In a later analysis, each TCR beta chain was defined by its CDR3 amino acid sequence together with its V-gene family, and reads lacking a unique V-gene family were excluded. As a way to deal with suspected cross-contamination and a sequencing artifact, a later analysis dropped over 550 nucleotide sequences that were highly shared and had low generation probability. In a later analysis, a clonal expansion index was calculated for each public chain from normalized within-repertoire ranks of inferred template counts. In a later analysis, generation probabilities were computed using a VDJ recombination model fitted to out-of-frame rearrangements, and the results were checked against IGoR. In a later analysis, TCR-TCR, TCR-HLA and TCR-CMV co-occurrence was scored with hypergeometric tests, and a repertoire-size bias correction was applied to TCR pairs. False discovery rates were estimated in a later analysis by permuting HLA or CMV assignments 20 times. A later analysis grouped co-occurring TCRs with DBSCAN, adding TCRdist sequence similarity when clustering within HLA-allele-positive subsets. Repertoires with fewer than 30,000 or more than 120,000 public chains, plus five repertoires with anomalous nucleotide sharing, were excluded from co-occurrence clustering. Held by TCRdb, this immuneACCESS table contains in-frame sequences only and omits some clones. Under half of the omission traces to an unresolved V gene where checked; the cause of the rest is unknown. That table supplies the V and J calls and clone size; D and trimming were determined from the DNA. This sample has fewer than 130,000 clones in its table, and less than 85% of those were observed once. The top ten clonotypes cover 13% of the sample.

The receptor's source is a young man in good health and CMV-seropositive. The chain uses TRBV30 and TRBJ2-1, and 8 bases in between align with TRBD2. Sequenced material: PBMCs. The DNA sequence is as follows: TGTGCCTGGAGTTACGGGGGGGCCGGGAATGAGCAGTTCTTC. Translated, this is CAWSYGGAGNEQFF.